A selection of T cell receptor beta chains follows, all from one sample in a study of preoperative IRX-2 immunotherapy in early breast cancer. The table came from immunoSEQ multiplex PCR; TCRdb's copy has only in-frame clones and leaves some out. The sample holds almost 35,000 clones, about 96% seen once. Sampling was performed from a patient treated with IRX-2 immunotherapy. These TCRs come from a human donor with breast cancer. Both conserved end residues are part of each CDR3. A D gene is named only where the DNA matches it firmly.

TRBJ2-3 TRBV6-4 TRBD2 CASGGLAGFTDTQYF TGTGCCAGCGGGGGACTAGCGGGATTTACAGATACGCAGTATTTT
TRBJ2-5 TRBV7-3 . CASSTYMGETQYF TGTGCCAGCAGCACCTATATGGGGGAGACCCAGTACTTC
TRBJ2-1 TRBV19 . CATRLDGNNEQFF TGTGCCACCCGTTTGGACGGAAACAATGAGCAGTTCTTC
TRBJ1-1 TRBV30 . CAWSVLLLGNTEAFF TGTGCCTGGAGTGTACTACTTCTAGGGAACACTGAAGCTTTCTTT
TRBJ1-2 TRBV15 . CATSRDITSYGYTF TGTGCCACCAGCAGAGATATAACGTCCTATGGCTACACCTTC
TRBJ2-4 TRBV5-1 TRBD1 CASSPSGQRNIQYF TGCGCCAGCAGCCCCTCGGGACAGAGAAACATTCAGTACTTC
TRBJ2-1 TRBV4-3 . CASSQTGRSYNEQFF TGCGCCAGCAGCCAAACGGGCCGCTCCTACAATGAGCAGTTCTTC
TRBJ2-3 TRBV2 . CASSGPLSTDTQYF TGTGCCAGCAGTGGCCCTCTTAGCACAGATACGCAGTATTTT
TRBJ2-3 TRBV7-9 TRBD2 CASSLGAGGPDTQYF TGTGCCAGCAGCTTAGGGGCGGGGGGGCCAGATACGCAGTATTTT
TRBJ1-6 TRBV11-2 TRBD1 CASSFTGQGGSPLHF TGTGCCAGCAGCTTTACCGGACAGGGCGGTTCACCCCTCCACTTT